What follows are 5 T cell receptor beta chains derived from one specimen sequenced in a study of T-cell memory formation after mild COVID-19. TCRdb reanalysed the 5' RACE reads using MiXCR and keeps one entry per CDR3 protein. The table records 350,000 to 400,000 distinct CDR3 sequences, around 15% of them present only once. The specimen was PBMCs or a T cell subset sorted from them (not recorded which). These receptor sequences come from a man between 18 and 35 years old who had mild COVID-19 (a few samples of this study predate the infection). Cell type and time point are not known.

The chain employs TRBV4-3 and TRBJ1-4; maybe TRBD1 (5 bases). This CDR3 region has 15 residues. The V end lost 1 base, the J end lost 7 bases, and 13 bases lay between the germline ends. Germline assignment: CDR1 LGHNA and CDR2 YSLEER. CDR3 coding DNA: TGCGCCAGCAGCCAAGGAGGGGAGATTGGTGAAAAACTGTTTTTT. Amino acids: CASSQGGEIGEKLFF.

The CDR3 nucleotides are TGCAGCGCTTCCGGGGAGAGCACAGATACGCAGTATTTT. Protein product: CSASGESTDTQYF. The chain joins TRBV29-1 to TRBJ2-3, with D possibly being TRBD2 (5 bases). Germline assignment: CDR1 SQVTM and CDR2 ANQGSEA. The CDR3 is 13 amino acids. Trimming stripped 7 bases from V and 0 bases from J, with 11 bases between.

This clonotype has more than one count but fewer than ten. The chain joins TRBV11-2 to TRBJ1-1; D is unclear. V was cut by 6 bases and J by 0 bases, with 8 bases left in between. Germline CDR1 and CDR2: SGHAT and FQNNGV. There are 13 residues in the CDR3. The CDR3 region is CASRNGVNTEAFF. The CDR3 DNA is TGTGCCAGCAGGAATGGAGTGAACACTGAAGCTTTCTTT.

This chain uses TRBV6-5 with TRBJ1-5; no clear D gene. Germline V gives CDR1 MNHEY, CDR2 SVGAGI. This CDR3 has 15 amino acids. The ends were cut back, 3 bases at V and 6 bases at J, with 15 bases in the middle. CDR3 protein: CASSYRAGVGQPQHF. The CDR3 nucleotides are TGTGCCAGCAGTTATCGCGCGGGTGTCGGTCAGCCCCAGCATTTT.

This clonotype has just a few counts. The genes are TRBV7-2 and TRBJ2-1; 8 bases map to TRBD2. CDR3 length: 17 amino acids. The J segment lost 4 bases and the V segment lost 1 base, leaving 9 bases of the junction unmatched. Germline CDR1 reads SGHTA; CDR2 reads FQGNSA. The CDR3 loop reads CASSLGPRRGGYNEQFF. The CDR3 DNA follows: TGTGCCAGCAGCTTAGGACCTCGACGGGGGGGTTACAATGAGCAGTTCTTC.